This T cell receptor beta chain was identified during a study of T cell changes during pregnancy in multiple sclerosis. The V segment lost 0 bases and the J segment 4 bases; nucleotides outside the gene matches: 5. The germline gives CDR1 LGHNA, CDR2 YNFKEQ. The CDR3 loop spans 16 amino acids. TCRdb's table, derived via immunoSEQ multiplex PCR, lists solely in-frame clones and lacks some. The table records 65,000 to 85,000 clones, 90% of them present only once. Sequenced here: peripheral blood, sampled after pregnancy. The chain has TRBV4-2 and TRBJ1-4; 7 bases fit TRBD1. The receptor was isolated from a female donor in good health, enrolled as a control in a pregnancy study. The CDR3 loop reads CASSQEGGQNNEKLFF. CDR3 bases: TGTGCCAGCAGCCAAGAAGGGGGACAGAATAATGAAAAACTGTTTTTT.